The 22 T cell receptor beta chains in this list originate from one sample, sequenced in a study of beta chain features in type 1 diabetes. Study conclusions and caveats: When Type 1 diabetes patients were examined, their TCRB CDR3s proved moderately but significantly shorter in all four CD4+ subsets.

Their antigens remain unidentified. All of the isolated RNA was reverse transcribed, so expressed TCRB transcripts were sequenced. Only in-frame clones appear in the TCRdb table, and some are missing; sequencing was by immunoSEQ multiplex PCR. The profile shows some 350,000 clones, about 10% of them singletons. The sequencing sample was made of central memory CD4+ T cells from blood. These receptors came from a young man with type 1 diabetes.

This CDR3 is CASSRAAGPPNYGYTF. The CDR3 DNA sequence: TGTGCCAGCAGTCGAGCGGCGGGCCCCCCTAACTATGGCTACACCTTC. The chain has TRBV28 and TRBJ1-2, with D unclear. V lost 5 bases, J lost 0 bases, and 16 bases lay in between. This CDR3 contains 16 residues. Germline CDR1 is MDHEN and CDR2 is SYDVKM.

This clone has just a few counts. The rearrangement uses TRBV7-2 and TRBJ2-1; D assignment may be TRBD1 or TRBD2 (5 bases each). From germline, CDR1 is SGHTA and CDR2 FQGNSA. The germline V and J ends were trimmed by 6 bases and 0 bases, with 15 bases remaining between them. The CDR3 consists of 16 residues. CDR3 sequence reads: CASRTPGPSSYNEQFF. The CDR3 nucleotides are TGTGCCAGCAGAACCCCGGGACCGAGCTCCTACAATGAGCAGTTCTTC. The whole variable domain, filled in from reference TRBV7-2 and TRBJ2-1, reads GAGVSQSPSNKVTEKGKDVELRCDPISGHTALYWYRQSLGQGLEFLIYFQGNSAPDKSGLPSDRFSAERTGGSVSTLTIQRTQQEDSAVYLCASRTPGPSSYNEQFFGPGTRLTVL.

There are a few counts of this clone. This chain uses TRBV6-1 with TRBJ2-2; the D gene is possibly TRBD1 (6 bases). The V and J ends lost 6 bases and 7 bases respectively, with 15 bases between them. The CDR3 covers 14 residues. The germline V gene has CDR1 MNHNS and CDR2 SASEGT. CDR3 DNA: TGTGCCAGCAGCCCCGGGCAGGGGTACGGGGAGCTGTTTTTT. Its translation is CASSPGQGYGELFF.

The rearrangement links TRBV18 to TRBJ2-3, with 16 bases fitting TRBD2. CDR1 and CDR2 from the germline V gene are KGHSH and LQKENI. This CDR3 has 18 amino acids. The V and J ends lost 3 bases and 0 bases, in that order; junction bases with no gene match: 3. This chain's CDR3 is CASSPGLAGGQSTDTQYF. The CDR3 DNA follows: TGTGCCAGCTCACCGGGACTAGCGGGAGGGCAGAGCACAGATACGCAGTATTTT.

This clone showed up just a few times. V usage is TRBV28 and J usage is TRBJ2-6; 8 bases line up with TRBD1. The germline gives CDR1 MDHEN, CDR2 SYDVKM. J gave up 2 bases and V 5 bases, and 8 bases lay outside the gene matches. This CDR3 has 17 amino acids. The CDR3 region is CASSPSGQGTGANVLTF. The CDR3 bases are TGTGCCAGCAGTCCGAGTGGACAGGGAACTGGGGCCAACGTCCTGACTTTC.

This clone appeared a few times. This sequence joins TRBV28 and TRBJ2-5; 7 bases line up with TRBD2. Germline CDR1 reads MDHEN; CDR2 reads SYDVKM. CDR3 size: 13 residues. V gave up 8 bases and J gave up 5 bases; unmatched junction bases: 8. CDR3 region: CASLGTNVETQYF. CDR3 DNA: TGTGCCAGCTTGGGGACTAATGTCGAGACCCAGTACTTC. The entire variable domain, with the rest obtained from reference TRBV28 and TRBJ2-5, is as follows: DVKVTQSSRYLVKRTGEKVFLECVQDMDHENMFWYRQDPGLGLRLIYFSYDVKMKEKGDIPEGYSVSREKKERFSLILESASTNQTSMYLCASLGTNVETQYFGPGTRLLVL.

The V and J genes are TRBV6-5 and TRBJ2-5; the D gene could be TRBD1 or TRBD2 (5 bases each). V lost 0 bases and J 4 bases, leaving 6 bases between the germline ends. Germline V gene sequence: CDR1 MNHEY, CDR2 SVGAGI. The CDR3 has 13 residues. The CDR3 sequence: CASSYSGVETQYF. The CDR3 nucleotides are TGTGCCAGCAGTTACTCGGGGGTAGAGACCCAGTACTTC.

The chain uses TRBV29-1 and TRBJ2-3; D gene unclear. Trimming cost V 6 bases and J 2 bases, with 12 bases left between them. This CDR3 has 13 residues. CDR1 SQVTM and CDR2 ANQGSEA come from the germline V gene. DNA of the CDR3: TGCAGCGTCCTACTCGACATCACAGATACGCAGTATTTT. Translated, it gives CSVLLDITDTQYF.

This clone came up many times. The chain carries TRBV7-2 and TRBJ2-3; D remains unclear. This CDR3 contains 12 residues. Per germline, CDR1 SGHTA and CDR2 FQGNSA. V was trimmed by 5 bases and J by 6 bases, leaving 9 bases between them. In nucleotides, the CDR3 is TGTGCCAGCAGCCAACCCCTGGATACGCAGTATTTT. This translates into CASSQPLDTQYF.

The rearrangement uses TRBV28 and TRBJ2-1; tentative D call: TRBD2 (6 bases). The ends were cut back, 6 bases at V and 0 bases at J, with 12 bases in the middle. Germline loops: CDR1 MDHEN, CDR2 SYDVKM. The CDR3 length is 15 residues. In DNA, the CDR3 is TGTGCCAGCAGACTCAGACTAGGCTCCTACAATGAGCAGTTCTTC. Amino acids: CASRLRLGSYNEQFF.

This CDR3 reads CASSLWGSGTSYNEQFF. CDR3 sequence (DNA): TGTGCCAGCAGCTTATGGGGTAGCGGGACCTCCTACAATGAGCAGTTCTTC. J is TRBJ2-1 and V is TRBV11-2, with 8 bases identical to TRBD2. The germline V gene encodes CDR1 SGHAT and CDR2 FQNNGV. The CDR3 has 17 amino acids. V lost 2 bases, J lost 0 bases, and 6 bases stayed unmatched.

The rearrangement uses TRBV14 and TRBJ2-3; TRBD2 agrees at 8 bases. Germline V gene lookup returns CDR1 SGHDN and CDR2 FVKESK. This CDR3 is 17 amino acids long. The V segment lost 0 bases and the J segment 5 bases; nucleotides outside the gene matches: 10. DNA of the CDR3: TGTGCCAGCAGCCAAGATTACGGGAGCGGGGGTATAGATACGCAGTATTTT. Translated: CASSQDYGSGGIDTQYF.

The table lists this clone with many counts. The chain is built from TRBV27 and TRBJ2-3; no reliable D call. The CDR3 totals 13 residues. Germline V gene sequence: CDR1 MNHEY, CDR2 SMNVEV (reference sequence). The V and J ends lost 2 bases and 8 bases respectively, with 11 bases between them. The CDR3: CASSLDGPLTQYF. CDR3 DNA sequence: TGTGCCAGCAGTTTAGATGGTCCCCTTACGCAGTATTTT.

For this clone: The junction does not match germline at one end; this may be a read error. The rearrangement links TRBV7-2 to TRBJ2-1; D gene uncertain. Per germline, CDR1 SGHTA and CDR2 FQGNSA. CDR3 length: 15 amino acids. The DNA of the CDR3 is TGCGCCAGCAGCCAAGCGCCGGACTCCTACAATGAGCAGTTCTTC. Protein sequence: CASSQAPDSYNEQFF.

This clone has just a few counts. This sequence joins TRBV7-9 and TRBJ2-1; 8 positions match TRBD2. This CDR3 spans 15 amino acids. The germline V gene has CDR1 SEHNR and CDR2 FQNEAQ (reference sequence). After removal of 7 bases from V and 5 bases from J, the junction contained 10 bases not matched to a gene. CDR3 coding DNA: TGTGCCAGCACACGACGGGGAGCGGGAGACAATGAGCAGTTCTTC. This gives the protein CASTRRGAGDNEQFF. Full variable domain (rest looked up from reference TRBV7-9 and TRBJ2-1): DTGVSQNPRHKITKRGQNVTFRCDPISEHNRLYWYRQTLGQGPEFLTYFQNEAQLEKSRLLSDRFSAERPKGSFSTLEIQRTEQGDSAMYLCASTRRGAGDNEQFFGPGTRLTVL.

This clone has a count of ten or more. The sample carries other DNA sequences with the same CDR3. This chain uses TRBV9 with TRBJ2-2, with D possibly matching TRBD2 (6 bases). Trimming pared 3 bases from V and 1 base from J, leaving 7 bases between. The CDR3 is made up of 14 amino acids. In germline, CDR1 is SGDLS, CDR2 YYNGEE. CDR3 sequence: CASSGRGNTGELFF. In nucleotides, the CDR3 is TGTGCCAGCAGCGGGAGGGGGAACACCGGGGAGCTGTTTTTT.

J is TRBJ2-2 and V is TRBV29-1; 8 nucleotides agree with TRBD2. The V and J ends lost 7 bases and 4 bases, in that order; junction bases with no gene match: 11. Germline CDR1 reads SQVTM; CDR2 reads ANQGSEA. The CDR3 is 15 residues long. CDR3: CSAAGVHTVTGELFF. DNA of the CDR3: TGCAGCGCAGCGGGAGTCCATACCGTCACCGGGGAGCTGTTTTTT.

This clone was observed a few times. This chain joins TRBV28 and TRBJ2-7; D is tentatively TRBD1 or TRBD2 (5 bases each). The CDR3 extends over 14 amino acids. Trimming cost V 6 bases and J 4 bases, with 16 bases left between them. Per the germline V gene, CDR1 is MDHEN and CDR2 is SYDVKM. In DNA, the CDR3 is TGTGCCAGCAGGGTAACCTACGGGGCATACGAGCAGTACTTC. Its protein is CASRVTYGAYEQYF.

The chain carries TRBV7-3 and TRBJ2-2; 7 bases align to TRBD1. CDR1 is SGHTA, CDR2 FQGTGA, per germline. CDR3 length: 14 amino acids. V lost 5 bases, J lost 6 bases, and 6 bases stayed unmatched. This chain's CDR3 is CASSPGQASGELFF. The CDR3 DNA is TGTGCCAGCAGCCCCGGACAGGCGTCCGGGGAGCTGTTTTTT.

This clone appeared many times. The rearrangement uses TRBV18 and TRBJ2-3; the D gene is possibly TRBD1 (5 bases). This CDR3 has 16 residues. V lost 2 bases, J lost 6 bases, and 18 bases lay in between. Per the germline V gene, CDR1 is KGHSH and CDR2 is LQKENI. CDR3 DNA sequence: TGTGCCAGCTCACCATGGGGCGGTTCACCCTCGGATACGCAGTATTTT. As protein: CASSPWGGSPSDTQYF.

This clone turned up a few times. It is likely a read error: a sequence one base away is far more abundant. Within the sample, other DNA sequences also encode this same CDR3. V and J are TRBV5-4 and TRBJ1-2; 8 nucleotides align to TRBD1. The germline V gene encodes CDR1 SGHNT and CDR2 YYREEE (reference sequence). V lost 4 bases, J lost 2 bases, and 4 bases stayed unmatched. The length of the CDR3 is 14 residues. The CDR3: CASSTRQGNYGYTF. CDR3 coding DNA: TGTGCCAGCAGCACGCGACAGGGGAACTATGGCTACACCTTC.

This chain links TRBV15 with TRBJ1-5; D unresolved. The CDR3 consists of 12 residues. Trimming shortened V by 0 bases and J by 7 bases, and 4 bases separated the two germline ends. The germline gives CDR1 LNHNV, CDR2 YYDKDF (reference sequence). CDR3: CATSRDDQPQHF. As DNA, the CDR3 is TGTGCCACCAGCAGAGATGACCAGCCCCAGCATTTT.